The rows below give T cell receptor beta chains drawn from one sample of a study of blood T cell repertoires in COVID-19. Method: immunoSEQ multiplex PCR; TCRdb's copy keeps in-frame clones and lacks some. The sample includes about 350,000 clones, more than 75% of them seen just once. The material sequenced was peripheral blood. These TCRs come from a woman aged 45-59 years with COVID-19, enrolled during active disease. Both conserved end residues are part of each CDR3. The order of the fields is V gene, J gene, CDR3 protein.

V: TRBV11-3; J: TRBJ1-1; CDR3: CASSKAPGVTEAFF
V: TRBV11-3; J: TRBJ1-2; CDR3: CASSLGPGQGSNYGYTF
V: TRBV14; J: TRBJ1-1; CDR3: CASSQENGGAFF
V: TRBV15; J: TRBJ2-2; CDR3: CATSRGQGAGSGELFF
V: TRBV3-1/TRBV3-2; J: TRBJ2-5; CDR3: CASSRWGEARETQYF
V: TRBV3-1/TRBV3-2; J: TRBJ2-5; CDR3: CASSLGGTQYF
V: TRBV19; J: TRBJ1-3; CDR3: CASRINQGQGQGYTGNTIYF
V: TRBV21-1; J: TRBJ1-1; CDR3: CASSDSVKNTEAFF
V: TRBV10-1; J: TRBJ2-7; CDR3: CASSDSFASSYEQYF
V: TRBV5-1; J: TRBJ2-1; CDR3: CASSYSGSEQFF
V: TRBV7-7; J: TRBJ2-5; CDR3: CASSFDPGPQETQYF
V: TRBV9; J: TRBJ1-1; CDR3: CASRPGTGWNTEAFF
V: TRBV6-5; J: TRBJ1-6; CDR3: CASSRDRDHSPLHF
V: TRBV7-8; J: TRBJ1-2; CDR3: CASSLTSGYGYTF
V: TRBV6-5; J: TRBJ1-3; CDR3: CASSYLQGGNTIYF
V: TRBV6-5; J: TRBJ1-3; CDR3: CASKKTGTGNTIYF
V: TRBV6-5; J: TRBJ2-2; CDR3: CASSYFSQGDGELFF
V: TRBV2; J: TRBJ2-3; CDR3: CASSPRQGGTDTQYF
V: TRBV29-1; J: TRBJ2-7; CDR3: CSVGVRVSYEQYF
V: TRBV7-9; J: TRBJ1-1; CDR3: CASSLQGHTEAFF
V: TRBV4-2; J: TRBJ1-3; CDR3: CASSPPGQGANTIYF
V: TRBV7-6; J: TRBJ2-2; CDR3: CASREVAGFSTGELFF
V: TRBV5-5; J: TRBJ1-3; CDR3: CASSTEPYGNTIYF
V: TRBV2; J: TRBJ1-1; CDR3: CASRNQGDTEAFF
V: TRBV6-6; J: TRBJ1-4; CDR3: CASSYTGGNEKLFF
V: TRBV9; J: TRBJ1-3; CDR3: CASSVEEVSGNTIYF
V: TRBV18; J: TRBJ1-2; CDR3: CASSPPGRDGYGYTF
V: TRBV7-2; J: TRBJ2-5; CDR3: CASSYGGLAGEGRETQYF
V: TRBV28; J: TRBJ1-2; CDR3: CASVSQGYYGYTF
V: TRBV10-3; J: TRBJ1-1; CDR3: CAITATGGAEAFF
V: TRBV7-6; J: TRBJ2-1; CDR3: CASSPRARTGGGSYNEQFF
V: TRBV7-6; J: TRBJ2-2; CDR3: CASSLEEHRLVGLSGELFF
V: TRBV20-1; J: TRBJ2-2; CDR3: CSASKGLVRTGELFF
V: TRBV7-3; J: TRBJ1-2; CDR3: CASSLGRVSGYTF
V: TRBV3-1/TRBV3-2; J: TRBJ2-7; CDR3: CASSQAAGMSYEQYF
V: TRBV16; J: TRBJ1-1; CDR3: CASTRGTGGTEAFF
V: TRBV5-5; J: TRBJ2-3; CDR3: CASSLARVSDTQYF
V: TRBV5-1; J: TRBJ2-1; CDR3: CASRVSGYYNEQFF
V: TRBV4-1; J: TRBJ1-4; CDR3: CASSQGQGAGTNEKLFF
V: TRBV5-8; J: TRBJ1-5; CDR3: CASSLAYYSNQPQHF
V: TRBV6-5; J: TRBJ1-6; CDR3: CASSYADSTNSPLHF
V: TRBV15; J: TRBJ1-2; CDR3: CATSRDGGGTGINYGYTF
V: TRBV7-9; J: TRBJ2-7; CDR3: CASSSIPPSYEQYF
V: TRBV10-1; J: TRBJ1-1; CDR3: CASSWSGANTEAFF
V: TRBV7-9; J: TRBJ2-1; CDR3: CASSHFRADGNEQFF
V: TRBV4-1; J: TRBJ2-1; CDR3: CASSYDREKNYNEQFF
V: TRBV18; J: TRBJ1-5; CDR3: CASSEGQLWDQPQHF
V: TRBV11-3; J: TRBJ1-2; CDR3: CASSLGRVVSYGYTF